This TCR beta chain was documented in a study of cytomegalovirus exposure and HLA in healthy donors. Study observations and caveats: Three CMV-associated chains proved CMV antigen-specific in vitro. Segments of the TCR beta V type were, in most cases, productive about 90% or about 30% of the time in an earlier analysis.

The V gene lost 4 bases and the J gene lost 3 bases, with 9 bases spanning the gap. The CDR3 consists of 14 residues. Germline CDR1 and CDR2: MNHNY and SVGAGI (reference sequence). In regard to this clone: The target antigen is unknown.

Primers included in the PCR were 60 Vbeta and 13 Jbeta primers. Authors' methods: Counted up in a later analysis, unique TCR beta chains came to about 80 million, with around 10 million shared. Assay used: immunoSEQ multiplex PCR; TCRdb lists only in-frame clones, some missing. For V, J and clone size, that table is used; D and trimming come from the DNA. The profile shows 150,000 to 200,000 clones, around 83% of them singletons. The chain employs TRBV6-6 and TRBJ2-2; D call uncertain. The sequencing input was PBMCs. The sequence was obtained from a man aged 45-65 years in good health and CMV-seropositive. CDR3 in amino acids: CASSSWADTGELFF. CDR3 bases: TGTGCCAGCAGTTCCTGGGCCGACACCGGGGAGCTGTTTTTT.